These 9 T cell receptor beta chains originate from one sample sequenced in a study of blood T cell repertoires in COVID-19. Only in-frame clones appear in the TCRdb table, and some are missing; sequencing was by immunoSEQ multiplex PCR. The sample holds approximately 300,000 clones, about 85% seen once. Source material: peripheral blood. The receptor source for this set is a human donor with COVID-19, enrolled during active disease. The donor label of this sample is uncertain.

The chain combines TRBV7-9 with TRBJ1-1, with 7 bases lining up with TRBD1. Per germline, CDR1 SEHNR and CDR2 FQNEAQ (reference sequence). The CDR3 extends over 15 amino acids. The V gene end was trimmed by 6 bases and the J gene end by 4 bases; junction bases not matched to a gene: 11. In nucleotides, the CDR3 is TGTGCCAGCAGTTTACGACAGGGCAGTGGCACTGAAGCTTTCTTT. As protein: CASSLRQGSGTEAFF.

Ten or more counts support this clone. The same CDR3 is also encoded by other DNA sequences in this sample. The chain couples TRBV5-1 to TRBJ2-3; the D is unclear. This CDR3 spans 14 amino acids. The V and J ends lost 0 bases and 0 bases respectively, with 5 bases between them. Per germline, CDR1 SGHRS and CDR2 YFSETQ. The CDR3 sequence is CASSLGQSTDTQYF. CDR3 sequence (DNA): TGCGCCAGCAGCTTGGGGCAGAGCACAGATACGCAGTATTTT.

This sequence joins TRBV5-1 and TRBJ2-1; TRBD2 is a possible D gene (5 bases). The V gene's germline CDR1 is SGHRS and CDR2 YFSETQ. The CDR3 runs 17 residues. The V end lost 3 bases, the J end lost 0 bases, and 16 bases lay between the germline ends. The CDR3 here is CASSSPETGSSYNEQFF. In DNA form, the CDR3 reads TGCGCCAGCAGCTCCCCGGAGACGGGGAGCTCCTACAATGAGCAGTTCTTC.

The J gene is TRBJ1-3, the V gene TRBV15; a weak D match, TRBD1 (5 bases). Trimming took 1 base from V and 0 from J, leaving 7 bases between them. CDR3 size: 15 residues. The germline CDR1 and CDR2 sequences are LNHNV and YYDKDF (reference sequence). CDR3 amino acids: CATSRADSSGNTIYF. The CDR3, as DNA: TGTGCCACCAGCAGAGCCGACAGCTCTGGAAACACCATATATTTT.

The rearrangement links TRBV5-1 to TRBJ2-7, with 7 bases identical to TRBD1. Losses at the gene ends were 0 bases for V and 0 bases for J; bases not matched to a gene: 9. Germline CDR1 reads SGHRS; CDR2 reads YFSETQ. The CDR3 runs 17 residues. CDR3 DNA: TGCGCCAGCAGCTTGGGGCCGGGGCAGGGGGACTCCTACGAGCAGTACTTC. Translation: CASSLGPGQGDSYEQYF.

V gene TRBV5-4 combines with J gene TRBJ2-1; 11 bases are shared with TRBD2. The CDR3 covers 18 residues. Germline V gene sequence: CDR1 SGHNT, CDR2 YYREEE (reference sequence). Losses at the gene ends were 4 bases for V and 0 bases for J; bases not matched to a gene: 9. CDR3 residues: CASSRRGTSGSSYNEQFF. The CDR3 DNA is TGTGCCAGCAGCCGCCGCGGGACTAGCGGAAGCTCCTACAATGAGCAGTTCTTC.

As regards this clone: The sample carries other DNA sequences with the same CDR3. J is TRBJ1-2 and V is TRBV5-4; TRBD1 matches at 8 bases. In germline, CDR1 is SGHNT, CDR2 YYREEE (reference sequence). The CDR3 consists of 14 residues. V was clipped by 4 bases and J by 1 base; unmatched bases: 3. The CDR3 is CASSPGQVNYGYTF. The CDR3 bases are TGTGCCAGCAGCCCGGGACAGGTTAACTATGGCTACACCTTC.

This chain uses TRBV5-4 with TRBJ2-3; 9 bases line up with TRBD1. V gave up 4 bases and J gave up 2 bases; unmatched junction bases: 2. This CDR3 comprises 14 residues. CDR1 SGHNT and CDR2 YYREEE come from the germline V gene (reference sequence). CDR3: CASSTGGPTDTQYF. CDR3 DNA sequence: TGTGCCAGCAGCACAGGGGGCCCCACAGATACGCAGTATTTT.

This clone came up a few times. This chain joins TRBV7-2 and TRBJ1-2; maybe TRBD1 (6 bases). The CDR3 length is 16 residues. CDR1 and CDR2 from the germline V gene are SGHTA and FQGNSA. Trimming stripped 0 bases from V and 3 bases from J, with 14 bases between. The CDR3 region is CASSLASGQPYYGYTF. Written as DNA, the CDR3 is TGTGCCAGCAGCTTAGCTTCCGGACAGCCCTACTATGGCTACACCTTC.